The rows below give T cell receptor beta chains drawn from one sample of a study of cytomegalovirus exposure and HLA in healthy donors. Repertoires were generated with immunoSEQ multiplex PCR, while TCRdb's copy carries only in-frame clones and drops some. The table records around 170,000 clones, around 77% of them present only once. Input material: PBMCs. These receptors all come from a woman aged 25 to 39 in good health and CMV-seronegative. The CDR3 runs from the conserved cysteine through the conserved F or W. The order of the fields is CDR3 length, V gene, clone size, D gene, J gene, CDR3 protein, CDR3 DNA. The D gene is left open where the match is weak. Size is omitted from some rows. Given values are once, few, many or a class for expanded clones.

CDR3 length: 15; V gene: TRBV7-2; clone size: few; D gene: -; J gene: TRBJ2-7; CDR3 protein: CASSLAAGKSYEQYF; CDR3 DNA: TGTGCCAGCAGCTTAGCGGCGGGCAAATCCTACGAGCAGTACTTC
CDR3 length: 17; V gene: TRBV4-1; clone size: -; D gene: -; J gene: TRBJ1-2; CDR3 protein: CASSQEGWTRLNYGYTF; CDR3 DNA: TGCGCCAGCAGCCAAGAGGGATGGACAAGACTTAACTATGGCTACACCTTC
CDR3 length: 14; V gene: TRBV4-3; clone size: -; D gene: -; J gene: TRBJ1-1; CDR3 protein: CASSPMGGGPEAFF; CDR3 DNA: TGCGCCAGCAGCCCCATGGGTGGGGGCCCTGAAGCTTTCTTT
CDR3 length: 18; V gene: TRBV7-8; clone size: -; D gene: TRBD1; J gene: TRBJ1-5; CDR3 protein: CASSPLAPNRGLNQPQHF; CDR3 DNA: TGTGCCAGCAGTCCCCTCGCCCCAAACAGGGGGCTCAATCAGCCCCAGCATTTT
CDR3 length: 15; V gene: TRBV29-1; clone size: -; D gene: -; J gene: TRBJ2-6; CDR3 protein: CSVGGGGAGANVLTF; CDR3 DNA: TGCAGCGTTGGTGGAGGGGGCGCTGGGGCCAACGTCCTGACTTTC
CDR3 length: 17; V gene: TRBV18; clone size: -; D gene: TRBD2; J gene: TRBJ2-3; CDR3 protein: CASSPPSSGGRTDTQYF; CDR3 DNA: TGTGCCAGCTCACCACCGTCTAGCGGGGGGCGCACAGATACGCAGTATTTT
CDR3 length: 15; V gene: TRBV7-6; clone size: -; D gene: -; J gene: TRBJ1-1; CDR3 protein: CASSLDPISDTEAFF; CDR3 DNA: TGTGCCAGCAGCTTAGATCCGATATCGGACACTGAAGCTTTCTTT
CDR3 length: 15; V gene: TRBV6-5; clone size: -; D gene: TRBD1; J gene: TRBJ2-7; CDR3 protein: CASSTTGTGGYEQYF; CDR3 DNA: TGTGCCAGCAGCACCACCGGGACAGGGGGCTACGAGCAGTACTTC
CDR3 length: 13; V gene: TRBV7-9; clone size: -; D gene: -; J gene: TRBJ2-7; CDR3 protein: CASGRGSSYEQYF; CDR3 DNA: TGTGCCAGCGGCCGAGGCAGCTCCTACGAGCAGTACTTC
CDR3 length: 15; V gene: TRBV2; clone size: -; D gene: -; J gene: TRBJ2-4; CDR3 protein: CASSESELAKNIQYF; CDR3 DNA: TGTGCCAGCAGTGAATCAGAATTAGCCAAAAACATTCAGTACTTC
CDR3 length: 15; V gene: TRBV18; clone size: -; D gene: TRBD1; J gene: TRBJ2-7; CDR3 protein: CASSPRSDRGHEQYF; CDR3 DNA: TGTGCCAGCTCACCACGGTCGGACAGGGGCCACGAGCAGTACTTC
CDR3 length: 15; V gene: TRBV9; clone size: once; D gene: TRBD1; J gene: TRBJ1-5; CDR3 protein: CASSATGTSNQPQHF; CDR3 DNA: TGTGCCAGCAGCGCGACAGGGACTAGCAATCAGCCCCAGCATTTT
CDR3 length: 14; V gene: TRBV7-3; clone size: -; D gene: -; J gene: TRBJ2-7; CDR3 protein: CASSPTGSSYEQYF; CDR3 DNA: TGTGCCAGCAGCCCAACAGGGAGCTCCTACGAGCAGTACTTC
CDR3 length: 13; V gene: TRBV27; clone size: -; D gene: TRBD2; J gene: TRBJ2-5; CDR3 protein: CASSYGTMETQYF; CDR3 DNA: TGTGCCAGCAGTTATGGGACTATGGAGACCCAGTACTTC
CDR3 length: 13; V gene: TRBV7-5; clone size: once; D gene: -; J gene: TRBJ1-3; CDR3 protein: CARSPHRGNTIYF; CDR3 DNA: TGTGCCAGAAGCCCCCACAGGGGAAACACCATATATTTT
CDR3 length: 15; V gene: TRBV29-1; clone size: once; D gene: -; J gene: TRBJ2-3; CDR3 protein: CSVAQTGLGTDTQYF; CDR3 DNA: TGCAGCGTTGCCCAGACGGGACTGGGCACAGATACGCAGTATTTT
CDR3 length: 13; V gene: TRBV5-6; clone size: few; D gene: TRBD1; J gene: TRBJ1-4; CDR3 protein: CASSLDRGEKLFF; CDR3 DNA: TGTGCCAGCAGCTTGGACAGGGGTGAAAAACTGTTTTTT
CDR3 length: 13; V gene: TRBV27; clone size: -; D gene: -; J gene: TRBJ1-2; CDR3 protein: CASSLRRFSGYTF; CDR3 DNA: TGTGCCAGCAGCCTCCGCCGGTTCTCTGGCTACACCTTC
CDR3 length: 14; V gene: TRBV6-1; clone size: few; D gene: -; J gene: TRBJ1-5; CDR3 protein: CASSFGQSNQPQHF; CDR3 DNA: TGTGCCAGCAGTTTCGGACAGAGCAATCAGCCCCAGCATTTT
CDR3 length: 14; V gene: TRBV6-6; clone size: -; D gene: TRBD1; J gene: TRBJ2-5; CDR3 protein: CASSYRTGEETQYF; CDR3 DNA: TGTGCCAGCAGTTACAGGACAGGGGAAGAGACCCAGTACTTC